One sample yielded the 31 T cell receptor beta chains listed below, sequenced in a study of T-cell reconstitution after alpha-beta-depleted transplantation in children. Unique molecular identifiers were used to barcode this TCRbeta library. MiXCR, applied by TCRdb to the PCR reads, yields one record per CDR3 protein. The table lists some 590,000 distinct CDR3 sequences, roughly 10% of them singletons. The sample here was PBMCs from the stem cell graft donor, taken from the stem cell graft. The receptors shown here come from a human donor who donated a stem cell graft to a child with acute myeloid leukemia.

The chain uses TRBV9 and TRBJ2-7; tentative D call: TRBD2 (6 bases). CDR3 length equals 16 residues. The V end was cut by 4 bases, the J end by 5 bases, with 22 bases between. Germline CDR1 and CDR2: SGDLS and YYNGEE. The CDR3 DNA reads as TGTGCCAGCAGCCGCGGAGGGCGCGTCTCTATGGACGAGCAGTACTTC. It yields the protein CASSRGGRVSMDEQYF.

The V gene is TRBV3-1, the J gene TRBJ2-3; possibly TRBD2 for D (6 bases). The CDR3 is 15 amino acids. Trimming pared 7 bases from V and 1 base from J, leaving 15 bases between. Germline values: CDR1 LGHDT, CDR2 YNNKEL (reference sequence). The CDR3: CASTLLASGTDTQYF. The CDR3 region has the DNA TGTGCCAGCACGTTGCTAGCGAGCGGCACAGATACGCAGTATTTT.

The V gene is TRBV28, the J gene TRBJ2-6, with D possibly being TRBD1 (6 bases). The germline gives CDR1 MDHEN, CDR2 SYDVKM. The CDR3 has 16 amino acids. Between the trimmed V and J ends, which lost 0 bases and 2 bases, there was a span of 8 bases. CDR3 region: CASSLWAGAGANVLTF. CDR3 DNA: TGTGCCAGCAGTTTATGGGCAGGGGCTGGGGCCAACGTCCTGACTTTC.

This clonotype was seen a handful of times. V is TRBV28 and J is TRBJ1-5; the match to TRBD1 covers 8 bases. The V segment lost 2 bases and the J segment 3 bases; nucleotides outside the gene matches: 3. The V gene's germline CDR1 is MDHEN and CDR2 SYDVKM. This CDR3 comprises 15 residues. The CDR3 DNA reads as TGTGCCAGCAGTTTAAAGGACAGGGTCAATCAGCCCCAGCATTTT. Its translation is CASSLKDRVNQPQHF.

This chain uses TRBV29-1 with TRBJ2-7; 7 bases are shared with TRBD1. Germline V gene sequence: CDR1 SQVTM, CDR2 ANQGSEA. After removal of 6 bases from V and 2 bases from J, the junction contained 10 bases not matched to a gene. The CDR3 consists of 14 residues. The CDR3 loop is CSVTGLHQTYEQYF. As DNA, the CDR3 is TGCAGCGTGACAGGGCTGCACCAAACCTACGAGCAGTACTTC.

The J gene is TRBJ2-7, the V gene TRBV7-2, with a possible D match to TRBD1 (5 bases). This CDR3 comprises 15 residues. The germline V gene has CDR1 SGHTA and CDR2 FQGNSA. V was pared by 4 bases and J by 5 bases, with 18 bases between. The CDR3 sequence is CASSSLRVQYNEQYF. The CDR3 DNA reads TGTGCCAGCAGCTCGCTCAGGGTCCAATATAACGAGCAGTACTTC.

This clonotype showed up many times. J is TRBJ2-3 and V is TRBV19; 7 bases align to TRBD1. Germline trimming cut 8 bases from V and 3 bases from J; bases unmatched to any gene: 8. The CDR3 loop spans 14 amino acids. Germline V gene lookup returns CDR1 LNHDA and CDR2 SQIVND (reference sequence). This chain's CDR3 is CASATGTATDTQYF. The CDR3 DNA reads TGTGCCAGTGCTACAGGGACAGCAACAGATACGCAGTATTTT.

This clonotype was observed at least ten times. This chain uses TRBV12-5 with TRBJ2-1; D perhaps matches TRBD2 (6 bases). Per the germline V gene, CDR1 is LGHNT and CDR2 is FRNRAP. Between the trimmed V and J ends, which lost 6 bases and 4 bases, there was a span of 7 bases. This CDR3 is built from 12 residues. CDR3: CASGGGYNEQFF. Here the CDR3 DNA reads TGTGCTAGTGGCGGGGGTTACAATGAGCAGTTCTTC.

This chain links TRBV29-1 with TRBJ1-2; possibly TRBD1 for D (5 bases). In germline, CDR1 is SQVTM, CDR2 ANQGSEA. Trimming pared 4 bases from V and 1 base from J, leaving 13 bases between. The CDR3 contains 14 residues. The CDR3 bases are TGCAGCGTTGGTGGGGCAGAGAATAACTATGGCTACACCTTC. Its translation is CSVGGAENNYGYTF. The full variable domain, completed using reference TRBV29-1 and TRBJ1-2, is SAVISQKPSRDICQRGTSLTIQCQVDSQVTMMFWYRQQPGQSLTLIATANQGSEATYESGFVIDKFPISRPNLTFSTLTVSNMSPEDSSIYLCSVGGAENNYGYTFGSGTRLTVV.

This clonotype was counted between two and nine times. This rearrangement joins TRBV29-1 to TRBJ2-1, with 7 bases that match TRBD2. The CDR3 is 13 amino acids. CDR1 SQVTM and CDR2 ANQGSEA come from the germline V gene. J gave up 9 bases and V 6 bases, and 11 bases lay outside the gene matches. The CDR3 DNA reads as TGCAGCGTCGGACTAGGGATAGGAGGTGAGCAGTTCTTC. This translates into CSVGLGIGGEQFF.

The V call is TRBV4-1, the J call TRBJ2-2, with TRBD2 matching 11 bases. CDR3 size: 16 residues. Germline CDR1 and CDR2: MGHRA and YSYEKL. Trimming removed 6 bases from V and 3 bases from J; junction bases left unmatched: 6. CDR3 bases: TGCGCCAGCAGAGGTGGACTAGCGGGTTACACCGGGGAGCTGTTTTTT. It specifies CASRGGLAGYTGELFF.

This chain joins TRBV20-1 and TRBJ2-1; TRBD1 agrees at 11 bases. The germline CDR1 and CDR2 sequences are DFQATT and SNEGSKA (reference sequence). The CDR3 length is 14 residues. The CDR3 loop is CSTGGGQGANEQFF. The CDR3 DNA sequence: TGCAGCACAGGGGGTGGACAGGGGGCGAATGAGCAGTTCTTC.

The chain joins TRBV6-1 to TRBJ1-2, with 8 bases aligning to TRBD1. The V segment lost 6 bases and the J segment 4 bases; nucleotides outside the gene matches: 10. Germline V CDR1 and CDR2: MNHNS, SASEGT. The CDR3 is 15 amino acids. Here the CDR3 DNA reads TGTGCCAGCAGGGCCGGACAGGGAGGGACCTATGGCTACACCTTC. Translated, it gives CASRAGQGGTYGYTF.

In this sample, this clonotype turned up many times. This chain uses TRBV6-5 with TRBJ2-5; TRBD2 matches at 13 bases. CDR1 is MNHEY, CDR2 SVGAGI, per germline. The CDR3 extends over 14 amino acids. The ends lost 6 bases at V and 2 bases at J; junction bases unmatched: 0. CDR3 DNA sequence: TGTGCCAGCAGACTAGCGGGAGGGCAAGAGACCCAGTACTTC. This encodes CASRLAGGQETQYF.

The rearrangement links TRBV12-3 or TRBV12-4 to TRBJ2-3; 15 positions match TRBD2. The trim removed 0 bases at V and 6 bases at J, leaving 4 bases unmatched. The CDR3 consists of 17 residues. CDR3 nucleotide sequence: TGTGCCAGCAGTTTAGCGCTGGGACTAGCGGGAGGTGATACGCAGTATTTT. Translation gives CASSLALGLAGGDTQYF.

In its sample, this clonotype was seen many times. The chain combines TRBV7-9 with TRBJ2-1; 10 nucleotides line up with TRBD1. CDR3 length: 15 residues. Germline V gives CDR1 SEHNR, CDR2 FQNEAQ (reference sequence). The ends lost 4 bases at V and 6 bases at J; junction bases unmatched: 6. DNA of the CDR3: TGTGCCAGCAGCTCGGGACAGGGGTTGGGCAATGAGCAGTTCTTC. Protein sequence: CASSSGQGLGNEQFF.

In its sample, this clonotype was seen many times. The chain couples TRBV28 to TRBJ2-6; no clear D gene. This CDR3 contains 15 residues. The germline V and J ends were trimmed by 4 bases and 2 bases, with 9 bases remaining between them. Germline loops: CDR1 MDHEN, CDR2 SYDVKM. The CDR3 sequence: CASSSFSPGANVLTF. The DNA for the CDR3 is TGTGCCAGCAGTTCATTCTCACCTGGGGCCAACGTCCTGACTTTC.

The V and J genes are TRBV5-1 and TRBJ2-7; 8 bases align to TRBD2. The germline V gene encodes CDR1 SGHRS and CDR2 YFSETQ. V lost 0 bases, J lost 3 bases, and 11 bases stayed unmatched. This CDR3 comprises 17 residues. In DNA, the CDR3 is TGCGCCAGCAGCTTGGGCCTCCAGAAGGCGGGAGGCTACGAGCAGTACTTC. As protein: CASSLGLQKAGGYEQYF.

V gene TRBV7-3 combines with J gene TRBJ2-7; D gene unclear. CDR3 size: 12 residues. The ends were cut back, 5 bases at V and 3 bases at J, with 8 bases in the middle. Germline values: CDR1 SGHTA, CDR2 FQGTGA. The CDR3 reads CASSRPVYEQYF. The DNA of the CDR3 is TGTGCCAGCAGCCGTCCCGTCTACGAGCAGTACTTC.

Remarks on this clonotype: This may be a read error: a much more frequent sequence differs by one nucleotide. This CDR3 reads CSSSTTENTEAFF. In DNA form, the CDR3 reads TGCTCCAGCAGCACAACAGAGAACACTGAAGCTTTCTTT. This chain connects TRBV5-1 to TRBJ1-1, with unresolved D. The CDR3 loop spans 13 amino acids. CDR1 and CDR2 from the germline V gene are SGHRS and YFSETQ.

This clonotype was counted many times. The chain employs TRBV7-6 and TRBJ2-5, with D perhaps matching TRBD1 or TRBD2 (6 bases each). Trimming stripped 5 bases from V and 2 bases from J, with 21 bases between. The length of the CDR3 is 17 residues. Germline V gene sequence: CDR1 SGHVS, CDR2 FNYEAQ. CDR3 in amino acids: CASSPAGGTIIQETQYF. The DNA for the CDR3 is TGTGCCAGCAGCCCCGCCGGGGGCACAATAATTCAAGAGACCCAGTACTTC. Variable domain in full (rest from reference TRBV7-6 and TRBJ2-5): GAGVSQSPRYKVTKRGQDVALRCDPISGHVSLYWYRQALGQGPEFLTYFNYEAQQDKSGLPNDRFSAERPEGSISTLTIQRTEQRDSAMYRCASSPAGGTIIQETQYFGPGTRLLVL.

In this sample, this clonotype turned up many times. The rearrangement links TRBV6-5 to TRBJ2-1; no clear D. The CDR3 sequence is 15 residues long. The V end lost 2 bases, the J end lost 4 bases, and 12 bases lay between the germline ends. Germline V lookup: CDR1 MNHEY, CDR2 SVGAGI. The CDR3, as DNA: TGTGCCAGCAGTTACAGTCCCCCCGGATACAATGAGCAGTTCTTC. The encoded protein is CASSYSPPGYNEQFF.

There are many counts of this clonotype. The gene calls are TRBV29-1 and TRBJ2-7; 11 bases match TRBD2. In germline, CDR1 is SQVTM, CDR2 ANQGSEA. V dropped 7 bases and J dropped 4; count of bases not matched to a gene: 3. The CDR3 has 12 residues. The CDR3 is CSGTSGSYEQYF. The CDR3 DNA sequence: TGCAGCGGAACTAGCGGGAGTTACGAGCAGTACTTC.

This clonotype was found many times. The chain combines TRBV14 with TRBJ2-5; TRBD2 is a possible D gene (5 bases). CDR1 and CDR2 (germline): SGHDN, FVKESK. This CDR3 spans 14 amino acids. Trimming pared 4 bases from V and 5 bases from J, leaving 14 bases between. The CDR3 sequence is CASSRLASRETQYF. For the CDR3, the DNA is TGTGCCAGCAGCCGGCTGGCTAGCAGGGAGACCCAGTACTTC.

Ten or more counts support this clonotype. V usage is TRBV29-1 and J usage is TRBJ2-3, with 12 bases matching TRBD1. V was clipped by 6 bases and J by 4 bases; unmatched bases: 2. The CDR3 runs to 13 residues. Germline values: CDR1 SQVTM, CDR2 ANQGSEA. The CDR3 DNA is TGCAGCGTCCGGGACAGGGGGCCAGATACGCAGTATTTT. This sequence encodes CSVRDRGPDTQYF.

This clonotype was picked up many times. V is TRBV15 and J is TRBJ2-2, with D perhaps TRBD2 (6 bases). The CDR3 covers 16 residues. The germline V and J ends were trimmed by 2 bases and 3 bases, with 13 bases remaining between them. CDR1 is LNHNV and CDR2 is YYDKDF in the germline V gene (reference sequence). The CDR3 loop reads CATSRLVGGDTGELFF. DNA for the CDR3: TGTGCCACCAGCAGATTGGTTGGAGGGGACACCGGGGAGCTGTTTTTT.

This clonotype was counted at least ten times. The chain carries TRBV5-1 and TRBJ2-7, with D maybe TRBD1 (5 bases). The ends were cut back, 0 bases at V and 1 base at J, with 5 bases in the middle. This CDR3 has 13 residues. Germline CDR1 reads SGHRS; CDR2 reads YFSETQ. The CDR3 coding sequence is TGCGCCAGCAGCTTGGACAGGTCCTACGAGCAGTACTTC. This codes for CASSLDRSYEQYF.

This rearrangement joins TRBV10-3 to TRBJ1-1; D not resolved. CDR1 ENHRY and CDR2 SYGVKD come from the germline V gene. CDR3 size: 12 residues. V was cut by 0 bases and J by 6 bases, with 5 bases left in between. The CDR3 sequence is CAISESEAEAFF. CDR3 DNA: TGTGCCATCAGTGAGTCGGAAGCTGAAGCTTTCTTT.

This clonotype has more than one count but fewer than ten. The rearrangement links TRBV10-3 to TRBJ1-5, with no clear D. Looked up from germline, CDR1 is ENHRY and CDR2 is SYGVKD. This CDR3 is 14 amino acids long. The V end lost 4 bases, the J end lost 3 bases, and 10 bases lay between the germline ends. The CDR3: CAISGGIPNQPQHF. The CDR3 DNA is TGTGCCATCAGTGGAGGAATCCCCAATCAGCCCCAGCATTTT.

In its sample, this clonotype was seen many times. The V call is TRBV27, the J call TRBJ1-5, with D tentatively TRBD1 (6 bases). Germline V lookup: CDR1 MNHEY, CDR2 SMNVEV (reference sequence). This CDR3 has 15 amino acids. V was pared by 3 bases and J by 5 bases, with 14 bases between. In nucleotides, the CDR3 is TGTGCCAGCAGTTTGGTTCGGTCAGGGGATCAGCCCCAGCATTTT. This translates into CASSLVRSGDQPQHF.

This clonotype has more than one count but fewer than ten. This chain connects TRBV5-1 to TRBJ1-2; D not certain. This CDR3 is built from 13 residues. Germline lookup yields CDR1 SGHRS and CDR2 YFSETQ. Trimming shortened V by 0 bases and J by 4 bases, and 7 bases separated the two germline ends. Here the CDR3 reads CASSLEGIYGYTF. CDR3 bases: TGCGCCAGCAGCTTGGAGGGTATCTATGGCTACACCTTC.